The 13 T cell receptor beta chains listed next were all sequenced from one sample in a study of shared clonotypes between healthy human individuals. Repertoires were generated with immunoSEQ multiplex PCR, while TCRdb's copy carries only in-frame clones and drops some. The table records about 2.1 million clones, approximately 92% of them present only once. As defined, naive CD8 cells were CD45RO-negative and positively selected for CCR7, with terminally differentiated effector memory CD45RA+ cells excluded. Sequencing input: naive CD8+ T cells from PBMCs. The receptors come from a man aged 18 to 29 in good health. Some clones in this sample may be carry-over from other donors' samples.

The chain couples TRBV5-8 to TRBJ1-1, with 9 bases lining up with TRBD1. The J segment lost 5 bases and the V segment lost 3 bases, leaving 23 bases of the junction unmatched. The CDR3 totals 20 residues. Germline V lookup: CDR1 SGHTS, CDR2 YDEGEE. CDR3 in DNA: TGTGCCAGCAGCTCCATAAGACCGGGACAGGGACGAGGACGGGGGACTGAAGCTTTCTTT. Residues: CASSSIRPGQGRGRGTEAFF. The variable domain in full, with the rest retrieved from reference TRBV5-8 and TRBJ1-1, is EAGVTQSPTHLIKTRGQQATLRCSPISGHTSVYWYQQALGLGLQFLLWYDEGEERNRGNFPPRFSGRQFPNYSSELNVNALELEDSALYLCASSSIRPGQGRGRGTEAFFGQGTRLTVV.

The CDR3: CASSEWPSGVYNEQFF. CDR3 DNA: TGTGCCAGCAGTGAATGGCCTAGCGGGGTATACAATGAGCAGTTCTTC. This chain uses TRBV2 with TRBJ2-1; 9 nucleotides line up with TRBD2. The ends lost 2 bases at V and 4 bases at J; junction bases unmatched: 6. Germline V lookup: CDR1 SNHLY, CDR2 FYNNEI. The CDR3 extends over 16 amino acids.

About this clone itself: This sample also contains other DNA sequences that code for the same CDR3. V gene TRBV28 combines with J gene TRBJ1-1; D is unresolved. The CDR3 has 12 amino acids. Germline CDR1 and CDR2: MDHEN and SYDVKM. V dropped 6 bases and J dropped 1 base, with 6 bases sitting between them. This CDR3 is CASSPRNTEAFF. The CDR3, as DNA: TGTGCCAGCAGCCCGCGGAACACTGAAGCTTTCTTT.

The V call is TRBV28, the J call TRBJ2-7; 7 bases are a match to TRBD1. Germline loops: CDR1 MDHEN, CDR2 SYDVKM. The CDR3 covers 14 residues. V was clipped by 5 bases and J by 3 bases; unmatched bases: 7. CDR3 nucleotide sequence: TGTGCCAGCAGTCAGCTGACAGGGATCTACGAGCAGTACTTC. This codes for CASSQLTGIYEQYF. Full variable domain (remainder filled in from reference TRBV28 and TRBJ2-7): DVKVTQSSRYLVKRTGEKVFLECVQDMDHENMFWYRQDPGLGLRLIYFSYDVKMKEKGDIPEGYSVSREKKERFSLILESASTNQTSMYLCASSQLTGIYEQYFGPGTRLTVT.

This chain joins TRBV4-1 and TRBJ2-1; maybe TRBD2 (6 bases). Germline V gene data show CDR1 as MGHRA and CDR2 as YSYEKL. CDR3 length: 15 residues. Trimming removed 7 bases at V and 2 bases at J, with 15 bases between. As DNA, the CDR3 is TGCGCCAGCACCACCGGGACTGGAGCCTACAATGAGCAGTTCTTC. It encodes CASTTGTGAYNEQFF.

This chain uses TRBV5-1 with TRBJ2-3; 7 nucleotides line up with TRBD2. Germline trimming cut 4 bases from V and 4 bases from J; bases unmatched to any gene: 12. This CDR3 contains 16 residues. Germline CDR1 is SGHRS and CDR2 is YFSETQ. CDR3 sequence reads: CASSPLRGREPDTQYF. The CDR3 DNA sequence: TGCGCCAGCAGCCCCCTCCGAGGGAGGGAGCCAGATACGCAGTATTTT.

This chain links TRBV4-1 with TRBJ2-7; D is possibly TRBD1 (5 bases). V gave up 1 base and J gave up 2 bases, with 12 bases separating them. The CDR3 length is 15 residues. CDR1 is MGHRA and CDR2 is YSYEKL in the germline V gene. Here the CDR3 reads CASSQGEGVPYEQYF. CDR3 nucleotides: TGCGCCAGCAGCCAAGGTGAAGGGGTCCCCTACGAGCAGTACTTC.

The CDR3 reads CASSRTGSEQYF. CDR3 DNA sequence: TGTGCCAGTAGCCGGACAGGGAGCGAGCAGTACTTC. The J gene is TRBJ2-7, the V gene TRBV21-1; whether TRBD1, the table's D call, matches the DNA was not checked. TRBV21-1 is deemed a pseudogene. The CDR3 is 12 residues long.

This chain joins TRBV7-9 and TRBJ1-2; D may be TRBD1 (5 bases). The CDR3 covers 14 residues. Germline CDR1 SEHNR, CDR2 FQNEAQ (reference sequence). V shed 1 base and J shed 8 bases, with 14 bases lying between them. The CDR3 region has the DNA TGTGCCAGCAGCTTAGGGGGGGATCTACCCGGCTACACCTTC. This encodes CASSLGGDLPGYTF.

As to this clone: Other nucleotide sequences from this sample produce the same CDR3. The rearrangement links TRBV19 to TRBJ2-1; TRBD2 agrees at 11 bases. The V gene's germline CDR1 is LNHDA and CDR2 SQIVND (reference sequence). The V gene end was trimmed by 3 bases and the J gene end by 6 bases; junction bases not matched to a gene: 1. CDR3 size: 14 residues. The CDR3 loop reads CASSIGTSGNEQFF. The CDR3 DNA reads as TGTGCCAGTAGTATCGGGACTAGCGGCAATGAGCAGTTCTTC. Based on the CDR3 plus reference TRBV19 and TRBJ2-1, the full variable domain is DGGITQSPKYLFRKEGQNVTLSCEQNLNHDAMYWYRQDPGQGLRLIYYSQIVNDFQKGDIAEGYSVSREKKESFPLTVTSAQKNPTAFYLCASSIGTSGNEQFFGPGTRLTVL.

This clone was seen only once. This rearrangement joins TRBV13 to TRBJ1-2, with D tentatively TRBD1 (6 bases). The CDR3 runs to 15 residues. CDR1 is PRHDT and CDR2 is FYEKMQ in the germline V gene (reference sequence). V dropped 1 base and J dropped 0 bases, with 9 bases sitting between them. CDR3 nucleotides: TGTGCCAGCAGCTTAGAACGACAGGCTAACTATGGCTACACCTTC. Protein: CASSLERQANYGYTF.

The chain recombines TRBV9 with TRBJ2-3; TRBD2 matches at 8 bases. The CDR3 contains 16 residues. Trimming at V came to 1 base and at J to 6 bases, leaving 10 bases not matched to a gene. Germline V gene data show CDR1 as SGDLS and CDR2 as YYNGEE. CDR3 in DNA: TGTGCCAGCAGCGTACGTACGGGAGGGGTGGTGGATACGCAGTATTTT. Its translation is CASSVRTGGVVDTQYF.

V is TRBV7-2 and J is TRBJ2-7; D may be TRBD1 (7 bases). Between the trimmed V and J ends, which lost 2 bases and 6 bases, there was a span of 23 bases. Germline CDR1 is SGHTA and CDR2 is FQGNSA. CDR3 length: 17 amino acids. The CDR3 here is CASSLPYSGGGPREQYF. In nucleotides, the CDR3 is TGTGCCAGCAGCTTACCGTATAGCGGAGGGGGCCCGCGCGAGCAGTACTTC.